This T cell receptor beta chain is from a study of blood T cell repertoires in COVID-19. Across the whole study: T cells, B-cell-depleted T cells, or PBMCs supplied cDNA or gDNA.

The repertoire was sequenced with immunoSEQ multiplex PCR; TCRdb's copy has only in-frame clones and lacks some. The table includes 180,000 or so clones, around four fifths detected once. The source material was peripheral blood. This receptor was identified in a middle-aged man who had recovered from COVID-19.

CDR3 sequence reads: CASSHLISAGDSPLHF. The CDR3 nucleotides read TGTGCCAGCAGCCACCTAATATCCGCCGGTGATTCACCCCTCCACTTT. This chain uses TRBV6-2 or TRBV6-3 with TRBJ1-6; D remains unclear. CDR3 length: 16 amino acids. V lost 6 bases and J lost 8, with 20 bases in between. Per the germline V gene, CDR1 is MNHEY and CDR2 is SVGEGT.